The present TCR beta chain was sequenced within a study of T cell clonotyping in hematopoietic cell transplantation. Study conclusions and caveats: Without cell sorting, CD4 versus CD8 contributions remain unresolved.

This sample's time point: recipient sample about 28 days before transplant, after cytoreduction. Blood collection times were about day -28 and days 30, 100, 180 posttransplant. TCRdb's copy holds only in-frame clones and misses some; the assay was immunoSEQ multiplex PCR. The sample lists roughly 46,000 clones; approximately 80% were seen once. Notes on this clone: The target antigen is unknown.

Sequenced here: peripheral blood mononuclear cells, sampled before stem cell transplant. The TCR comes from a man in his 60s with myelodysplastic syndrome. Some clones in this sample may be carry-over from other donors' samples.

The CDR3 here is CASSPTGLAYYNEQFF. The CDR3 region has the DNA TGTGCCAGCAGTCCAACGGGACTAGCGTACTACAATGAGCAGTTCTTC. The genes are TRBV27 and TRBJ2-1; 10 nucleotides match TRBD2. Germline V gene data show CDR1 as MNHEY and CDR2 as SMNVEV (reference sequence). V gave up 5 bases and J gave up 3 bases; unmatched junction bases: 7. This CDR3 is 16 amino acids long.